The T cell receptor (beta chain) described here comes from a study of blood T cell repertoires in COVID-19. Study overall: Sources were T cells, B-cell-depleted T cells, or PBMCs; the material itself was cDNA or gDNA.

Seattle cases were enrolled at active infection and followed longitudinally. Method: immunoSEQ multiplex PCR; TCRdb's copy keeps in-frame clones and lacks some. In the table there are around 300,000 clones, 90% of which are singletons. V was shortened by 3 bases and J by 3 bases, with 12 bases between the two germline ends. The germline gives CDR1 MDHEN, CDR2 SYDVKM. CDR3 length equals 14 residues. The J gene is TRBJ2-7, the V gene TRBV28, with D tentatively TRBD2 (6 bases). This sequence was found in a woman in her thirties or forties with COVID-19, enrolled during active disease. The sample consisted of peripheral blood. The CDR3 DNA sequence: TGTGCCAGCAGTTTCGGCTCCGGGAGCTACGAGCAGTACTTC. This sequence encodes CASSFGSGSYEQYF. The complete variable domain, with remaining parts taken from reference TRBV28 and TRBJ2-7, reads DVKVTQSSRYLVKRTGEKVFLECVQDMDHENMFWYRQDPGLGLRLIYFSYDVKMKEKGDIPEGYSVSREKKERFSLILESASTNQTSMYLCASSFGSGSYEQYFGPGTRLTVT.